The rows below give T cell receptor beta chains drawn from one sample of a study of identical twins. A single record per CDR3 protein comes from TCRdb applying MiXCR to the 5' RACE reads. The sample consists of 450,000 or so distinct CDR3 sequences, 20% to 25% of them appearing once. These same data were also listed under a study on T cells expressing NK-cell markers.

Material: CD4+ T cells sorted from blood. Receptor source: a woman between 18 and 29 years old in good health. The CDR3 runs from the conserved cysteine through the conserved F or W. A D gene is named only where the DNA matches it firmly. Some rows mark clone size as missing; the rest say once, few, many or name a class of expanded clone.

d_gene: TRBD1
j_gene: TRBJ1-1
abundance: few
v_gene: TRBV7-2
CDR3aa: CASSRQGWNTEAFF
CDR3nt: TGTGCCAGCAGCCGACAGGGGTGGAACACTGAAGCTTTCTTT

d_gene: TRBD1
j_gene: TRBJ2-6
abundance: once
v_gene: TRBV11-2
CDR3aa: CASSSPGQGSLGANVLTF
CDR3nt: TGTGCCAGCAGCTCTCCGGGACAGGGATCCCTCGGGGCCAACGTCCTGACTTTC

d_gene: TRBD1
j_gene: TRBJ1-1
abundance: few
v_gene: TRBV6-2/TRBV6-3
CDR3aa: CASTYLGDRIEAFF
CDR3nt: TGTGCCAGCACCTACCTGGGGGACAGAATTGAAGCTTTCTTT

d_gene: TRBD1
j_gene: TRBJ2-7
abundance: NA
v_gene: TRBV9
CDR3aa: CASSAGGGTGEIPYF
CDR3nt: TGTGCCAGCAGCGCCGGGGGAGGGACAGGGGAGATTCCGTACTTC

d_gene: NA
j_gene: TRBJ2-3
abundance: NA
v_gene: TRBV7-6
CDR3aa: CASSLRGLISASNTDTQYF
CDR3nt: TGTGCCAGCAGCTTAAGGGGCCTGATATCGGCCTCTAACACAGATACGCAGTATTTT

d_gene: TRBD1
j_gene: TRBJ1-6
abundance: NA
v_gene: TRBV20-1
CDR3aa: CSASQQGRNNSPLHF
CDR3nt: TGCAGTGCTAGTCAACAGGGGAGAAATAATTCACCCCTCCACTTT

d_gene: NA
j_gene: TRBJ2-1
abundance: many
v_gene: TRBV6-1
CDR3aa: CASRASGTLLYNEQFF
CDR3nt: TGTGCCAGCAGAGCCTCCGGGACCCTCCTTTACAATGAGCAGTTCTTC

d_gene: NA
j_gene: TRBJ2-3
abundance: NA
v_gene: TRBV20-1
CDR3aa: CSARDPGSGGTDTQYF
CDR3nt: TGCAGTGCTAGAGACCCGGGATCAGGCGGCACAGATACGCAGTATTTT

d_gene: NA
j_gene: TRBJ2-7
abundance: few
v_gene: TRBV20-1
CDR3aa: CSAREGVTYEQYF
CDR3nt: TGCAGTGCGCGAGAGGGGGTGACCTACGAGCAGTACTTC

d_gene: TRBD2
j_gene: TRBJ2-3
abundance: NA
v_gene: TRBV20-1
CDR3aa: CSARDPRLAGGPRLSQYF
CDR3nt: TGCAGTGCTAGAGATCCCCGACTAGCGGGAGGGCCTAGGCTATCGCAGTATTTT

d_gene: NA
j_gene: TRBJ2-7
abundance: NA
v_gene: TRBV6-1
CDR3aa: CASTQGVTYEQYF
CDR3nt: TGTGCCAGCACTCAGGGTGTCACCTACGAGCAGTACTTC

d_gene: NA
j_gene: TRBJ2-5
abundance: NA
v_gene: TRBV3-1
CDR3aa: CASSQGPGRETQYF
CDR3nt: TGTGCCAGCAGCCAAGGCCCAGGGAGGGAGACCCAGTACTTC

d_gene: NA
j_gene: TRBJ2-7
abundance: NA
v_gene: TRBV18
CDR3aa: CASSWDFAYEQYF
CDR3nt: TGTGCCAGCTCATGGGACTTTGCCTACGAGCAGTACTTC

d_gene: TRBD2
j_gene: TRBJ2-5
abundance: NA
v_gene: TRBV4-1
CDR3aa: CASSQVAPGLAKTQYF
CDR3nt: TGCGCCAGCAGCCAAGTGGCCCCAGGACTAGCGAAGACCCAGTACTTC

d_gene: TRBD2
j_gene: TRBJ2-1
abundance: NA
v_gene: TRBV5-5
CDR3aa: CASSLLAGVSEQFF
CDR3nt: TGTGCCAGCAGCTTGCTCGCGGGAGTAAGTGAGCAGTTCTTC

d_gene: NA
j_gene: TRBJ1-2
abundance: NA
v_gene: TRBV5-1
CDR3aa: CASRKTGEDGYTF
CDR3nt: TGCGCCAGCCGGAAGACAGGAGAGGACGGCTACACCTTC

d_gene: TRBD2
j_gene: TRBJ2-3
abundance: NA
v_gene: TRBV14
CDR3aa: CASSQGRLAAITDTQYF
CDR3nt: TGTGCCAGCAGCCAGGGGCGACTAGCGGCGATCACAGATACGCAGTATTTT

d_gene: NA
j_gene: TRBJ1-1
abundance: few
v_gene: TRBV5-1
CDR3aa: CASSLNAAVINTEAFF
CDR3nt: TGCGCCAGCAGCTTAAATGCAGCAGTCATCAACACTGAAGCTTTCTTT

d_gene: TRBD2
j_gene: TRBJ2-7
abundance: NA
v_gene: TRBV4-3
CDR3aa: CASSQDNRTSGRAGAEQYF
CDR3nt: TGCGCCAGCAGCCAAGATAACAGGACTAGCGGGAGGGCCGGTGCCGAGCAGTACTTC

d_gene: NA
j_gene: TRBJ2-1
abundance: once
v_gene: TRBV2
CDR3aa: CASSRLATNEQFF
CDR3nt: TGTGCCAGCAGTAGGCTAGCAACGAATGAGCAGTTCTTC

d_gene: NA
j_gene: TRBJ1-4
abundance: few
v_gene: TRBV6-5
CDR3aa: CASSYVRENEKLFF
CDR3nt: TGTGCCAGCAGTTACGTCAGGGAGAATGAAAAACTGTTTTTT

d_gene: NA
j_gene: TRBJ2-4
abundance: few
v_gene: TRBV6-1
CDR3aa: CASSPGRAKNIQYF
CDR3nt: TGTGCCAGCAGCCCTGGTAGAGCCAAAAACATTCAGTACTTC

d_gene: NA
j_gene: TRBJ2-3
abundance: NA
v_gene: TRBV7-8
CDR3aa: CASSLERRTQYF
CDR3nt: TGTGCCAGCAGCTTAGAACGGAGAACGCAGTATTTT

d_gene: NA
j_gene: TRBJ2-5
abundance: NA
v_gene: TRBV3-1
CDR3aa: CASSQVTAETQYF
CDR3nt: TGTGCCAGCAGCCAAGTGACAGCAGAGACCCAGTACTTC

d_gene: TRBD2
j_gene: TRBJ2-2
abundance: few
v_gene: TRBV6-5
CDR3aa: CASSYGGRVAGELFF
CDR3nt: TGTGCCAGCAGTTACGGCGGGAGGGTGGCCGGGGAGCTGTTTTTT

d_gene: NA
j_gene: TRBJ1-1
abundance: few
v_gene: TRBV12-3/TRBV12-4
CDR3aa: CATTIQGNTEAFF
CDR3nt: TGTGCCACCACTATACAGGGGAACACTGAAGCTTTCTTT

d_gene: NA
j_gene: TRBJ2-3
abundance: once
v_gene: TRBV10-3
CDR3aa: CAISGRAADTQYF
CDR3nt: TGTGCCATCAGTGGCAGAGCGGCAGATACGCAGTATTTT

d_gene: NA
j_gene: TRBJ1-1
abundance: NA
v_gene: TRBV20-1
CDR3aa: CSAGTVGAEAFF
CDR3nt: TGCAGTGCTGGAACAGTAGGCGCTGAAGCTTTCTTT

d_gene: NA
j_gene: TRBJ2-7
abundance: few
v_gene: TRBV5-1
CDR3aa: CASSSMTLAYEQYF
CDR3nt: TGCGCCAGCAGCTCTATGACACTTGCCTACGAGCAGTACTTC

d_gene: TRBD1
j_gene: TRBJ1-2
abundance: NA
v_gene: TRBV29-1
CDR3aa: CSAPDRGLYGYTF
CDR3nt: TGCAGCGCTCCGGACAGGGGGCTCTATGGCTACACCTTC

d_gene: NA
j_gene: TRBJ2-2
abundance: NA
v_gene: TRBV12-3/TRBV12-4
CDR3aa: CASSFRLLGTGELFF
CDR3nt: TGTGCCAGCAGTTTTCGGCTCTTGGGGACCGGGGAGCTGTTTTTT

d_gene: NA
j_gene: TRBJ2-2
abundance: NA
v_gene: TRBV27
CDR3aa: CASSRTGYMNTGELFF
CDR3nt: TGTGCCAGCAGCCGAACCGGATACATGAACACCGGGGAGCTGTTTTTT

d_gene: TRBD1
j_gene: TRBJ1-6
abundance: few
v_gene: TRBV6-5
CDR3aa: CASSSRTGYNSPLHF
CDR3nt: TGTGCCAGCAGTTCCAGGACAGGCTATAATTCACCCCTCCACTTT

d_gene: NA
j_gene: TRBJ1-1
abundance: many
v_gene: TRBV7-9
CDR3aa: CASSFGFTEAFF
CDR3nt: TGTGCCAGCAGCTTTGGGTTCACTGAAGCTTTCTTT

d_gene: TRBD1
j_gene: TRBJ1-6
abundance: few
v_gene: TRBV7-9
CDR3aa: CASSPRDRFNSPLHF
CDR3nt: TGTGCCAGCAGCCCCCGGGACAGGTTTAATTCACCCCTCCACTTT

d_gene: NA
j_gene: TRBJ1-6
abundance: few
v_gene: TRBV5-1
CDR3aa: CASSLQSDGSPLHF
CDR3nt: TGCGCCAGCAGCTTGCAAAGTGATGGGTCACCCCTCCACTTT

d_gene: TRBD2
j_gene: TRBJ2-1
abundance: few
v_gene: TRBV6-2/TRBV6-3
CDR3aa: CASSYGLAVYNEQFF
CDR3nt: TGTGCCAGCAGCTACGGACTAGCGGTTTACAATGAGCAGTTCTTC

d_gene: NA
j_gene: TRBJ2-7
abundance: few
v_gene: TRBV7-2
CDR3aa: CASSWNRDTPGYEQYF
CDR3nt: TGTGCCAGCAGCTGGAACCGGGACACCCCTGGGTACGAGCAGTACTTC

d_gene: NA
j_gene: TRBJ1-6
abundance: few
v_gene: TRBV5-1
CDR3aa: CASSLLQENSPLHF
CDR3nt: TGCGCCAGCAGTTTGTTACAGGAAAATTCACCCCTCCACTTT

d_gene: TRBD1
j_gene: TRBJ1-6
abundance: few
v_gene: TRBV20-1
CDR3aa: CSARIGTGYNSPLHF
CDR3nt: TGCAGTGCTAGGATCGGGACAGGTTATAATTCACCCCTCCACTTT